The sequence of this T cell receptor beta chain was determined in a study of blood T cells in healthy people across ages. Through a sample-barcoded 5' primer and a J-beta primer mix, a second PCR was run for about 7 to 12 cycles. TCRdb re-analysed the 5' RACE reads in MiXCR, keeping a single row per CDR3 protein. The sample gives some 860,000 distinct CDR3 sequences, approximately 60% of which show up once; 20% to 30% is in the top ten. V dropped 5 bases and J dropped 7; count of bases not matched to a gene: 6. There are 14 residues in the CDR3. Germline CDR1 and CDR2: MNHNS and SASEGT. The clonotype was recovered from a man aged 35 to 55 in good health. The chain links TRBV6-1 to TRBJ2-1; 9 positions agree with TRBD2. The sequenced sample consisted of blood. CDR3 sequence (DNA): TGTGCCAGCAGTCTGCGGGAGGGCCCGAATGAGCAGTTCTTC. It yields the protein CASSLREGPNEQFF.